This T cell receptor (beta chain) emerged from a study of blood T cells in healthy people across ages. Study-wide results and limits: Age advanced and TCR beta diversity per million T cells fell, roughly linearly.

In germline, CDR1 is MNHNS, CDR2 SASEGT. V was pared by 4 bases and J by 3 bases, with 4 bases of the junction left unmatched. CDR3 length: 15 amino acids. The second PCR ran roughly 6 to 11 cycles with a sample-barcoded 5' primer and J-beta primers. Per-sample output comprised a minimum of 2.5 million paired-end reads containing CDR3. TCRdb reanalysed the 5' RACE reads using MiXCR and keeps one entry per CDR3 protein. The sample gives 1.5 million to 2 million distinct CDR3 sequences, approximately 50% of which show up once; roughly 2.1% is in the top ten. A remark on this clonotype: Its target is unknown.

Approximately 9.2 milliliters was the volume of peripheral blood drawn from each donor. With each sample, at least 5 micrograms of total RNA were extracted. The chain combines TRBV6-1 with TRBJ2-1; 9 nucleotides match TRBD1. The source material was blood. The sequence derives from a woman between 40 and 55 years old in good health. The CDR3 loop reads CASSARDRVYNEQFF. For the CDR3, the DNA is TGTGCCAGCAGTGCTCGGGACAGGGTCTACAATGAGCAGTTCTTC.